Presented here are 32 T cell receptor beta chains from one specimen sequenced in a study of Ad26.COV2.S vaccination and SARS-CoV-2 variants. Method: immunoSEQ multiplex PCR; TCRdb's copy keeps in-frame clones and lacks some. The data show around 250,000 clones, with 80% to 90% seen just once and about 3.5% held by the top ten. The sample's treatment: about 20 received Ad26.COV2.S at low or high dose, single or two shots; roughly 5 received placebo; per-sample allocation not given. It was on day 63 after the first vaccine or placebo injection that samples were taken. This sample comprised peripheral blood, obtained in a trial of Ad26.COV2.S vaccine versus placebo. The source of these receptors is a person between 18 and 65 years old who received the Ad26.COV2.S COVID-19 vaccine or a placebo.

This clone was recorded once. CDR3 in amino acids: CASSKDRWNTEAFF. The CDR3 DNA reads as TGTGCCAGCTCTAAGGACAGGTGGAACACTGAAGCTTTCTTT. This sequence joins TRBV18 and TRBJ1-1; 7 nucleotides agree with TRBD1. The CDR3 spans 14 residues. V was pared by 6 bases and J by 1 base, with 5 bases of the junction left unmatched. Germline assignment: CDR1 KGHSH and CDR2 LQKENI.

The gene calls are TRBV6-5 and TRBJ1-1, with D possibly matching TRBD1 (5 bases). CDR3 length: 16 residues. V was pared by 0 bases and J by 3 bases, with 14 bases between. Germline V gene lookup returns CDR1 MNHEY and CDR2 SVGAGI. The CDR3 here is CASSYSSRGEDTEAFF. The CDR3 coding sequence is TGTGCCAGCAGTTACTCGTCGAGGGGAGAGGACACTGAAGCTTTCTTT.

This sequence joins TRBV5-4 and TRBJ2-7; 8 nucleotides align to TRBD2. The CDR3 extends over 15 amino acids. Unmatched junction bases numbered 2, after V lost 0 bases and J lost 0 bases. Germline CDR1 and CDR2: SGHNT and YYREEE (reference sequence). CDR3 in DNA: TGTGCCAGCAGCTTGGAGCGGGGGCGCTCCTACGAGCAGTACTTC. Translation gives CASSLERGRSYEQYF.

J is TRBJ2-5 and V is TRBV5-1; D remains ambiguous. CDR3 length: 14 amino acids. V was pared by 4 bases and J by 5 bases, with 15 bases between. CDR1 is SGHRS and CDR2 is YFSETQ in the germline V gene. The CDR3 sequence: CASSPLVMGETQYF. CDR3 in DNA: TGCGCCAGCAGCCCCCTGGTGATGGGGGAGACCCAGTACTTC.

The chain joins TRBV12-3 or TRBV12-4 to TRBJ1-1; D uncertain. The CDR3 spans 13 residues. V was clipped by 3 bases and J by 4 bases, with 9 bases between them. The CDR3 loop is CASSLVLFTEAFF. The DNA of the CDR3 is TGTGCCAGCAGTTTGGTGTTGTTCACTGAAGCTTTCTTT.

The chain employs TRBV7-8 and TRBJ1-5; TRBD1 matches at 7 bases. After removal of 0 bases from V and 9 bases from J, the junction contained 11 bases not matched to a gene. Per the germline V gene, CDR1 is SGHVS and CDR2 is FQNEAQ. The CDR3 contains 16 residues. The CDR3 region is CASSLAWVGGWGPQHF. CDR3 in DNA: TGTGCCAGCAGCTTAGCTTGGGTAGGGGGCTGGGGGCCCCAGCATTTT.

The chain links TRBV7-8 to TRBJ1-4; 9 nucleotides align to TRBD1. The CDR3 is 15 residues long. The junction had 6 bases not matched to a gene; V was cut back by 5 bases and J by 5 bases. Germline loops: CDR1 SGHVS, CDR2 FQNEAQ. Here the CDR3 DNA reads TGTGCCAGCAGCCGGGACAGGGTTAGGAATGAAAAACTGTTTTTT. Translating it yields CASSRDRVRNEKLFF. Using reference TRBV7-8 and TRBJ1-4 for the parts outside the CDR3, the full variable domain is GAGVSQSPRYKVAKRGQDVALRCDPISGHVSLFWYQQALGQGPEFLTYFQNEAQLDKSGLPSDRFFAERPEGSVSTLKIQRTQQEDSAVYLCASSRDRVRNEKLFFGSGTQLSVL.

The chain is built from TRBV6-1 and TRBJ1-2, with D uncertain. This CDR3 comprises 12 residues. Germline V gives CDR1 MNHNS, CDR2 SASEGT. V was clipped by 1 base and J by 8 bases, with 8 bases between them. CDR3 loop: CASSEDRWGYTF. For the CDR3, the DNA is TGTGCCAGCAGTGAAGACCGGTGGGGCTACACCTTC.

This chain joins TRBV3-1 (or the pseudogene TRBV3-2) and TRBJ2-7; D uncertain. The V end lost 0 bases, the J end lost 6 bases, and 9 bases lay between the germline ends. The germline gives CDR1 LGHDT, CDR2 YNNKEL (reference sequence). This CDR3 contains 13 residues. The CDR3 DNA sequence: TGTGCCAGCAGCCAAGATGCACCCCCCGAGCAGTACTTC. It specifies CASSQDAPPEQYF.

The V and J genes are TRBV19 and TRBJ1-3; 10 bases fit TRBD1. The CDR3 contains 21 residues. Germline V CDR1 and CDR2: LNHDA, SQIVND (reference sequence). J was trimmed by 0 bases and V by 4 bases; bases with no gene match: 18. CDR3 in amino acids: CASSTRGPGQGSRSSGNTIYF. CDR3 bases: TGTGCCAGTAGTACTCGGGGCCCGGGACAGGGGTCGCGTTCCTCTGGAAACACCATATATTTT.

The chain couples TRBV5-6 to TRBJ2-2; D is perhaps TRBD1 (5 bases). Per the germline V gene, CDR1 is SGHDT and CDR2 is YYEEEE. The V gene lost 2 bases and the J gene lost 2 bases, with 10 bases spanning the gap. The CDR3 sequence is 15 residues long. The CDR3 bases are TGTGCCAGCAGCTTCGGGCAGGGTAACACCGGGGAGCTGTTTTTT. Translation gives CASSFGQGNTGELFF.

This clone was detected once. J is TRBJ2-4 and V is TRBV2, with D perhaps TRBD1 (6 bases). V gave up 7 bases and J gave up 6 bases, with 16 bases separating them. The CDR3 totals 14 residues. The V gene's germline CDR1 is SNHLY and CDR2 FYNNEI. As DNA, the CDR3 is TGTGCCAGCAAACAACAGGGTACGGGAAACATTCAGTACTTC. Its translation: CASKQQGTGNIQYF.

The genes are TRBV6-6 and TRBJ1-2, with D possibly being TRBD1 (6 bases). The CDR3 runs 14 residues. Germline CDR1 MNHNY, CDR2 SVGAGI (reference sequence). The V gene lost 0 bases and the J gene lost 2 bases, with 7 bases spanning the gap. The CDR3 protein is CASSYSTGNYGYTF. CDR3 DNA sequence: TGTGCCAGCAGTTACTCGACAGGCAACTATGGCTACACCTTC.

The chain combines TRBV19 with TRBJ2-1; D not certain. Per the germline V gene, CDR1 is LNHDA and CDR2 is SQIVND (reference sequence). The V gene lost 0 bases and the J gene lost 5 bases, with 5 bases spanning the gap. The CDR3 spans 13 residues. CDR3 loop: CASSIDSHNEQFF. The CDR3 DNA sequence: TGTGCCAGTAGTATAGACTCGCACAATGAGCAGTTCTTC.

The rearrangement uses TRBV7-9 and TRBJ1-3; D may be TRBD1 (5 bases). V shed 7 bases and J shed 3 bases, with 13 bases lying between them. The CDR3 is 14 residues long. Germline loops: CDR1 SEHNR, CDR2 FQNEAQ (reference sequence). CDR3 nucleotides: TGTGCCAGCATCCAGGGTTCAAGTGGAAACACCATATATTTT. It codes for CASIQGSSGNTIYF.

The CDR3 loop is CASSEDRYEQYF. The CDR3 DNA is TGTGCCAGCAGTGAAGACAGGTACGAGCAGTACTTC. The chain recombines TRBV2 with TRBJ2-7; maybe TRBD1 (5 bases). V shed 1 base and J shed 4 bases, with 5 bases lying between them. The CDR3 sequence is 12 residues long. Germline V gene lookup returns CDR1 SNHLY and CDR2 FYNNEI.

The J gene is TRBJ2-5, the V gene TRBV7-9, with 7 bases that match TRBD1. The length of the CDR3 is 15 residues. Germline V gives CDR1 SEHNR, CDR2 FQNEAQ (reference sequence). Trimming removed 1 base from V and 0 bases from J; junction bases left unmatched: 2. The DNA for the CDR3 is TGTGCCAGCAGCTTAGGACAGGGCTACCAAGAGACCCAGTACTTC. Its translation is CASSLGQGYQETQYF.

The chain is built from TRBV5-1 and TRBJ2-2, with TRBD1 matching 11 bases. The CDR3 contains 20 residues. Per the germline V gene, CDR1 is SGHRS and CDR2 is YFSETQ. Germline trimming cut 0 bases from V and 9 bases from J; bases unmatched to any gene: 19. The CDR3 sequence: CASSLAHGQGAQSLSRELFF. CDR3 bases: TGCGCCAGCAGCTTGGCCCACGGACAGGGGGCGCAGAGCCTTTCCCGGGAGCTGTTTTTT. The entire variable domain, with the rest obtained from reference TRBV5-1 and TRBJ2-2, is as follows: KAGVTQTPRYLIKTRGQQVTLSCSPISGHRSVSWYQQTPGQGLQFLFEYFSETQRNKGNFPGRFSGRQFSNSRSEMNVSTLELGDSALYLCASSLAHGQGAQSLSRELFFGEGSRLTVL.

The J gene is TRBJ1-1, the V gene TRBV28; possible D gene TRBD1, 5 bases. The length of the CDR3 is 16 residues. Per germline, CDR1 MDHEN and CDR2 SYDVKM. Between the trimmed V and J ends, which lost 6 bases and 5 bases, there was a span of 22 bases. CDR3 amino acids: CASSSPGGGMRTEAFF. CDR3 in DNA: TGTGCCAGCAGCTCTCCAGGCGGGGGGATGCGAACTGAAGCTTTCTTT.

Points on this clone: Other DNA sequences in the same sample also yield this CDR3. The gene calls are TRBV7-8 and TRBJ1-5; D ambiguous. V was shortened by 1 base and J by 7 bases, with 5 bases between the two germline ends. There are 12 residues in the CDR3. CDR1 SGHVS and CDR2 FQNEAQ come from the germline V gene. CDR3 in amino acids: CASSLGSQPQHF. The DNA of the CDR3 is TGTGCCAGCAGCTTAGGCTCACAGCCCCAGCATTTT. The whole variable domain, remainder taken from reference TRBV7-8 and TRBJ1-5, is GAGVSQSPRYKVAKRGQDVALRCDPISGHVSLFWYQQALGQGPEFLTYFQNEAQLDKSGLPSDRFFAERPEGSVSTLKIQRTQQEDSAVYLCASSLGSQPQHFGDGTRLSIL.

CDR3 in amino acids: CASSVDRRANTEAFF. The CDR3 DNA is TGTGCCAGCAGCGTGGACCGGAGGGCGAACACTGAAGCTTTCTTT. The V and J genes are TRBV9 and TRBJ1-1; D ambiguous. Germline V gives CDR1 SGDLS, CDR2 YYNGEE. Between the trimmed V and J ends, which lost 2 bases and 1 base, there was a span of 12 bases. This CDR3 has 15 amino acids.

This clone was recorded once. The chain couples TRBV5-1 to TRBJ2-1; 10 nucleotides agree with TRBD2. This CDR3 contains 16 residues. The V segment lost 4 bases and the J segment 3 bases; nucleotides outside the gene matches: 7. Germline V gene data show CDR1 as SGHRS and CDR2 as YFSETQ. The CDR3 DNA follows: TGCGCCAGCAGCCCGGATCCTAGCGGGAGCTACAATGAGCAGTTCTTC. It translates to CASSPDPSGSYNEQFF.

This chain joins TRBV4-3 and TRBJ1-2; D is undetermined. The CDR3 loop spans 13 amino acids. Trimming took 1 base from V and 5 from J, leaving 8 bases between them. The germline V gene has CDR1 LGHNA and CDR2 YSLEER. The CDR3: CASSQASQYGYTF. In DNA form, the CDR3 reads TGCGCCAGCAGCCAAGCCAGCCAATATGGCTACACCTTC.

V and J are TRBV2 and TRBJ1-1; perhaps TRBD1 as D (6 bases). Germline CDR1 is SNHLY and CDR2 is FYNNEI. Trimming stripped 6 bases from V and 13 bases from J, with 15 bases between. CDR3 length: 11 residues. The DNA of the CDR3 is TGTGCCAGCAGCGAGGGGGGGCGCAGTTTCTTT. Translated, it gives CASSEGGRSFF.

The chain has TRBV27 and TRBJ2-1, with 9 bases that match TRBD2. CDR1 and CDR2 from the germline V gene are MNHEY and SMNVEV (reference sequence). This CDR3 is built from 15 residues. Trimming at V came to 0 bases and at J to 5 bases, leaving 2 bases not matched to a gene. CDR3 protein: CASSLSASGNNEQFF. The DNA of the CDR3 is TGTGCCAGCAGTTTATCGGCTAGCGGGAACAATGAGCAGTTCTTC.

The gene calls are TRBV5-1 and TRBJ2-7; D perhaps matches TRBD1 (5 bases). V lost 1 base to trimming and J lost 1 base, with 9 bases between them. Germline loops: CDR1 SGHRS, CDR2 YFSETQ. CDR3 length equals 14 residues. CDR3 DNA: TGCGCCAGCAGCTTGTATACAGGTTCCTACGAGCAGTACTTC. It yields the protein CASSLYTGSYEQYF.

The J gene is TRBJ1-1, the V gene TRBV19; the D gene is possibly TRBD1 (5 bases). Between the trimmed V and J ends, which lost 1 base and 7 bases, there was a span of 10 bases. The germline gives CDR1 LNHDA, CDR2 SQIVND (reference sequence). CDR3 length: 13 residues. Here the CDR3 DNA reads TGTGCCAGTAGTATAGTCCAGGGAGGTGAAGCTTTCTTT. Protein product: CASSIVQGGEAFF.

The rearrangement joins TRBV7-9 to TRBJ1-3; D unresolved. Germline V gene lookup returns CDR1 SEHNR and CDR2 FQNEAQ (reference sequence). The CDR3 totals 16 residues. The V gene lost 0 bases and the J gene lost 0 bases, with 9 bases spanning the gap. The CDR3 reads CASSLAAVLSGNTIYF. The CDR3 DNA reads TGTGCCAGCAGCTTAGCGGCGGTTCTCTCTGGAAACACCATATATTTT. The full variable domain, rest sourced from reference TRBV7-9 and TRBJ1-3, is DTGVSQNPRHKITKRGQNVTFRCDPISEHNRLYWYRQTLGQGPEFLTYFQNEAQLEKSRLLSDRFSAERPKGSFSTLEIQRTEQGDSAMYLCASSLAAVLSGNTIYFGEGSWLTVV.

The rearrangement uses TRBV5-1 and TRBJ1-5; D is unresolved. This CDR3 has 15 amino acids. Looked up from germline, CDR1 is SGHRS and CDR2 is YFSETQ. The V end was cut by 4 bases, the J end by 1 base, with 12 bases between. The CDR3 reads CASSDQGGSNQPQHF. As DNA, the CDR3 is TGCGCCAGCAGCGACCAAGGAGGAAGCAATCAGCCCCAGCATTTT.

V usage is TRBV7-2 and J usage is TRBJ2-5; 7 bases fit TRBD2. Germline trimming cut 3 bases from V and 5 bases from J; bases unmatched to any gene: 3. Germline CDR1 SGHTA, CDR2 FQGNSA. This CDR3 has 13 amino acids. The CDR3 sequence: CASSFMGGETQYF. CDR3 coding DNA: TGTGCCAGCAGCTTCATGGGGGGGGAGACCCAGTACTTC.

In this sample, this clone turned up once. The chain recombines TRBV5-4 with TRBJ2-7; 8 bases match TRBD1. Trimming took 0 bases from V and 3 from J; bases not matched to a gene: 2. The CDR3 has 14 residues. Germline CDR1 SGHNT, CDR2 YYREEE (reference sequence). As DNA, the CDR3 is TGTGCCAGCAGCTTGGACAGGGGGTACTACGAGCAGTACTTC. It specifies CASSLDRGYYEQYF. Using reference TRBV5-4 and TRBJ2-7 for the parts outside the CDR3, the full variable domain is ETGVTQSPTHLIKTRGQQVTLRCSSQSGHNTVSWYQQALGQGPQFIFQYYREEENGRGNFPPRFSGLQFPNYSSELNVNALELDDSALYLCASSLDRGYYEQYFGPGTRLTVT.

The V call is TRBV7-2, the J call TRBJ2-5; 7 nucleotides agree with TRBD2. Germline V gene sequence: CDR1 SGHTA, CDR2 FQGNSA. The length of the CDR3 is 16 residues. With V trimmed by 1 base and J by 2 bases, 7 bases remained unmatched. The CDR3 spells CASSLVGAGVQETQYF. The CDR3 nucleotides are TGTGCCAGCAGCTTAGTCGGGGCGGGGGTACAAGAGACCCAGTACTTC.